This TCR beta chain came from a study of molecular identifiers for immune sequencing clone quantification. At the level of the study: In replicates, RNA from approximately 22,000 or 94,000 naive CD8 cells was split five ways, four sequenced.

The table lists this clonotype with many counts. The germline CDR1 and CDR2 sequences are LGHNA and YNFKEQ. V shed 0 bases, J shed 3 bases, and the junction held 5 bases outside the gene matches. This CDR3 has 16 amino acids. In preparing bulk TCR libraries, previously described methods and listed TCR primers were used. TCRdb reprocessed the PCR reads via MiXCR and lists one record per CDR3 protein. Of 400,000 to 600,000 distinct CDR3 sequences listed, about 25% are singletons. CD8+CD4-CCR7+CD45RA+ sorting gave the naive CD8 T cells. This TCR was sampled from a human donor in good health. Some libraries in this study had Jurkat cell RNA spiked in. This sequence joins TRBV4-2 and TRBJ2-7, with 10 bases aligning to TRBD2. The sample was naive CD8+ T cells from blood, with Jurkat cell RNA spiked in. As to subset: FACS-sorted CD8+CD4-CCR7+CD45RA+ naive T cells. The CDR3 DNA reads TGTGCCAGCAGCCAAGACGCGGCTAGCGGGAGCTACGAGCAGTACTTC. This codes for CASSQDAASGSYEQYF.